This T cell receptor beta chain was documented in a study of CD8 T cells in ankylosing spondylitis. Study conclusions and caveats: There was a TCR beta motif, made of several highly homologous variants, that appeared characteristic of ankylosing spondylitis blood.

This clonotype was seen at least ten times. Its matching antigen is unknown. The CDR3 runs 15 residues. The V segment lost 6 bases and the J segment 1 base; nucleotides outside the gene matches: 8. Using its own MiXCR run on the 5' RACE reads, TCRdb lists one record per CDR3 protein. The table has about 390,000 distinct CDR3 sequences, about a fifth seen once. Sample: blood, either unsorted or a sorted T cell fraction (not recorded which). The gene calls are TRBV12-3 or TRBV12-4 and TRBJ1-1; 7 bases agree with TRBD1. This receptor was taken from a male donor with ankylosing spondylitis. The CDR3 DNA is TGTGCCAGCAGAGGAAAGGGGGCTTGGAACACTGAAGCTTTCTTT. Encoded protein: CASRGKGAWNTEAFF.